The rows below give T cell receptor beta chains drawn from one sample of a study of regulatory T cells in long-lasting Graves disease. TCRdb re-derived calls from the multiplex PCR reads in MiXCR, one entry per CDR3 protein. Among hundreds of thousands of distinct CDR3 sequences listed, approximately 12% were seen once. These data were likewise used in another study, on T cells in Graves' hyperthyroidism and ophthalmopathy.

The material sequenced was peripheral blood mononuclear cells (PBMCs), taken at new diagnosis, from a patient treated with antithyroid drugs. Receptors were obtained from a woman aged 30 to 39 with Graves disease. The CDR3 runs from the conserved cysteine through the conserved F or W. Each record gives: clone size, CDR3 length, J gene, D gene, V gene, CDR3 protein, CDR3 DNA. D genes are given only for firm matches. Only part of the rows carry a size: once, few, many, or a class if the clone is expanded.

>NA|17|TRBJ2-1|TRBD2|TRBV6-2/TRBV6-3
CASSLEPTSGIRNEQFF
TGTGCCAGCAGTTTAGAACCGACTAGCGGGATCAGGAATGAGCAGTTCTTC
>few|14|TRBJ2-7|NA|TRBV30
CAWSTGPLAYEQYF
TGTGCCTGGAGTACCGGTCCCTTGGCCTACGAGCAGTACTTC
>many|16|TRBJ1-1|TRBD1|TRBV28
CASSSKTGEGLTEAFF
TGTGCCAGCAGTTCAAAAACAGGGGAAGGGTTAACTGAAGCTTTCTTT
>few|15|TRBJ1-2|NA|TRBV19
CASSSTPAGREGYTF
TGTGCCAGTAGTTCCACCCCAGCAGGGAGGGAAGGCTACACCTTC
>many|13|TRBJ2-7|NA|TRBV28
CASLSAVSYEQYF
TGTGCCAGCCTCTCAGCAGTCTCCTACGAGCAGTACTTC
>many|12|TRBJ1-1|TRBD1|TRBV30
CATQDRRAEAFF
TGTGCCACACAGGACAGGAGGGCTGAAGCTTTCTTT
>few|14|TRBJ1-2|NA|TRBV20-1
CSARVRQTNYGYTF
TGCAGTGCTAGAGTGAGACAAACTAACTATGGCTACACCTTC
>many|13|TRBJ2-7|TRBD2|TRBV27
CASKSGRVDEQYF
TGTGCCAGCAAGAGCGGGAGGGTCGACGAGCAGTACTTC
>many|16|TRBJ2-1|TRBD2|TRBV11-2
CASSGRSSGIVYEQFF
TGTGCCAGCAGCGGAAGGTCTAGCGGGATCGTCTATGAGCAGTTCTTC
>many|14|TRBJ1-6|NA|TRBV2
CASSVRMDGSPLHF
TGTGCCAGCAGTGTCAGGATGGACGGGTCACCCCTCCACTTT
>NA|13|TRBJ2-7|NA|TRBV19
CASSISNGYEQYF
TGTGCCAGTAGTATCTCTAACGGCTACGAGCAGTACTTC
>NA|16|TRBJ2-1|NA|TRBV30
CAWSRGTPVMRSEQFF
TGTGCCTGGAGTCGCGGGACCCCAGTAATGCGGAGTGAGCAGTTCTTC
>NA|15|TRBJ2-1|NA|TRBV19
CASSILAGLADEQFF
TGTGCCAGTAGTATTTTGGCGGGGCTCGCCGATGAGCAGTTCTTC
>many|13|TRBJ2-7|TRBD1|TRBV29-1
CSVRGTGFYEQYF
TGCAGCGTGAGGGGGACAGGGTTCTACGAGCAGTACTTC
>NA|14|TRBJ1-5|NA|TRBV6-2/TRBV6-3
CASSYSAGRKPQHF
TGTGCCAGCAGTTACTCGGCAGGGCGAAAGCCCCAGCATTTT
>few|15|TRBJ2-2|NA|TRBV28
CASSLGSLNTGELFF
TGTGCCAGCAGTTTAGGCAGCCTTAACACCGGGGAGCTGTTTTTT
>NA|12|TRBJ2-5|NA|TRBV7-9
CASSPSLETQYF
TGTGCCAGCAGCCCCTCTTTAGAGACCCAGTACTTC
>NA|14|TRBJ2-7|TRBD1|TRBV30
CAWSTGTGDHEQYF
TGTGCCTGGAGCACCGGGACAGGGGACCACGAGCAGTACTTC
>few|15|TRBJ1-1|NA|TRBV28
CASNPPGRVNTEAFF
TGTGCCAGCAATCCCCCCGGGCGGGTGAACACTGAAGCTTTCTTT